Listed below are T cell receptor beta chains from one sample, sequenced in a study of blood T cells in healthy people across ages. In TCRdb, the 5' RACE reads were re-called with MiXCR into one record per CDR3 protein. The table includes over a million distinct CDR3 sequences, around 45% detected once. Sequencing was done on a sample of blood. The receptors shown here come from a woman aged 60-70 years in good health. Both conserved end residues are part of each CDR3. D genes are given only for firm matches. Size is omitted from some rows. Given values are once, few, many or a class for expanded clones.

CDR3 length	D gene	V gene	J gene	clone size	CDR3 DNA	CDR3 protein
21	-	TRBV24-1	TRBJ2-4	-	TGTGCCACCAGTGATAAAATCCCCTGCCTCGACAGGCTACTAGCCAAAAACATTCAGTACTTC	CATSDKIPCLDRLLAKNIQYF
17	TRBD2	TRBV4-1	TRBJ2-3	-	TGCGCCAGCAGCCTTATCGGGGAGCTAGCGGGATATGATACGCAGTATTTT	CASSLIGELAGYDTQYF
17	-	TRBV7-8	TRBJ2-2	-	TGTGCCAGCAGCTACAGGAACAGGGTCGGGAACACCGGGGAGCTGTTTTTT	CASSYRNRVGNTGELFF
17	-	TRBV7-9	TRBJ2-6	-	TGTGCCAGCAGCTCCGGAGGGCGGGTATCTGGGGCCAACGTCCTGACTTTC	CASSSGGRVSGANVLTF
14	TRBD1	TRBV13	TRBJ2-5	few	TGTGCCAGCAGACATGCGACAGGGGGCGAGACCCAGTACTTC	CASRHATGGETQYF
14	TRBD2	TRBV11-2	TRBJ2-7	-	TGTGCCAGCAGCCCCCAGCGGGAGACCTACGAGCAGTACTTC	CASSPQRETYEQYF
14	-	TRBV10-3	TRBJ2-3	-	TGTGCCATCAGGGGGCTCCGAAGCACAGATGCGCAGTATTTT	CAIRGLRSTDAQYF
16	TRBD1	TRBV20-1	TRBJ1-5	few	TGCAGTGCTAGGGCAGACAGGGGATCTCGCAATCAGCCCCAGCATTTT	CSARADRGSRNQPQHF
15	-	TRBV7-2	TRBJ2-7	-	TGTGCCAGCGGGATAGGGCCCCGGCCTTCCTACGAGCAGTACTTC	CASGIGPRPSYEQYF
16	TRBD1	TRBV5-5	TRBJ1-5	once	TGTGCCAGCAGCTACGGGGACAGTACTTACAATCAGCCCCAGCATTTT	CASSYGDSTYNQPQHF
19	TRBD2	TRBV7-9	TRBJ2-7	-	TGTGCCAGCAGCTTCGCCCCCAGTTGGACTAGCGGGATGAGGGATGAGCAGTACTTC	CASSFAPSWTSGMRDEQYF
12	-	TRBV10-3	TRBJ1-2	-	TGTGCCATCAGTGAGTCTACTTCCTCCTACACCTTC	CAISESTSSYTF
15	-	TRBV6-1	TRBJ2-4	-	TGTGCCAGCAGTGAAGACCGGGACTGGGGAAACATTCAGTACTTC	CASSEDRDWGNIQYF
15	-	TRBV5-1	TRBJ2-7	-	TGCGCCAGCAGCCCAACCAGGGTAGGCTCCTACGAGCAGTACTTC	CASSPTRVGSYEQYF
16	TRBD1	TRBV27	TRBJ2-7	-	TGTGCCAGCAGCTCTAGACAGGGGAGCTTTTCCTACGAGCAGTACTTC	CASSSRQGSFSYEQYF
12	TRBD1	TRBV29-1	TRBJ1-2	-	TGCAGCGCCTCGGGACAGATCTATGGCTACACCTTC	CSASGQIYGYTF
14	TRBD2	TRBV2	TRBJ2-3	once	TGTGCCACTTCCGGGACTAGCGCGTCAGATACGCAGTATTTT	CATSGTSASDTQYF
14	TRBD1	TRBV3-1	TRBJ1-6	once	TGTGCCAGCAGCCAAGTACAGGGGTCTTCACCCCTCCACTTT	CASSQVQGSSPLHF
12	-	TRBV20-1	TRBJ2-1	once	TGCAGTGCATATACTAGTCACGATGAGCAGTTCTTC	CSAYTSHDEQFF
17	TRBD1	TRBV27	TRBJ1-5	-	TGTGCCAGCAGTTTATCGATCCAGGGGGCTGGCAATCAGCCCCAGCATTTT	CASSLSIQGAGNQPQHF
18	TRBD1	TRBV11-2	TRBJ1-2	-	TGTGCCAGCAGCCCCAGCGGGGACAGGGGGCGCCGGGGCTATGGCTACACCTTC	CASSPSGDRGRRGYGYTF
14	TRBD2	TRBV20-1	TRBJ2-5	-	TGCAGTGCTTCCGGGACTAGCGGGGGGGAGACCCAGTACTTC	CSASGTSGGETQYF
15	-	TRBV4-1	TRBJ2-5	-	TGCGCCAGCAGCCAAGAAGGCGCCTTGCAAGAGACCCAGTACTTC	CASSQEGALQETQYF
14	TRBD2	TRBV10-2	TRBJ2-5	-	TGCGCCAGCAGTGATAGCGGGAGTCAAGAGACCCAGTACTTC	CASSDSGSQETQYF
13	TRBD1	TRBV20-1	TRBJ2-3	-	TGCAGTGCCAGGGACAGGGCGTCCGATACGCAGTATTTT	CSARDRASDTQYF
15	TRBD2	TRBV7-2	TRBJ2-3	-	TGTGCCAGCAGCTTTTTAGCGGGAGATGCTCATACGCAGTATTTT	CASSFLAGDAHTQYF
12	-	TRBV11-2	TRBJ1-2	once	TGTGCCAGCAGCTCGGAGAACTATGGCTACACCTTC	CASSSENYGYTF
13	-	TRBV15	TRBJ2-1	few	TGTGCCACCAGCGAGGGGAGTAGGGGTGAGCAGTTCTTC	CATSEGSRGEQFF
15	TRBD1	TRBV2	TRBJ1-6	-	TGTGCCAGCAGTGATGACAGGGCAACAAATTCACCCCTCCACTTT	CASSDDRATNSPLHF
12	-	TRBV6-6	TRBJ2-7	few	TGTGCCAGCAGTTACTCGGAGGGCGAGCAGTACTTC	CASSYSEGEQYF
15	TRBD1	TRBV7-9	TRBJ1-6	few	TGTGCCAGCAGCGGAGCCGACAGGGGAAATTCACCCCTCCACTTT	CASSGADRGNSPLHF
12	-	TRBV2	TRBJ2-7	-	TGTGCCAGCCGGACAGATTACAATGAGCAGTACTTC	CASRTDYNEQYF
17	TRBD2	TRBV6-2/TRBV6-3	TRBJ2-2	-	TGTGCCAGCAGTTATCTAGCGGGAGGGCCTATCACCGGGGAGCTGTTTTTT	CASSYLAGGPITGELFF
11	-	TRBV7-9	TRBJ1-2	-	TGTGCCAGCGGGTTTTTCGGTGGCTACACCTTC	CASGFFGGYTF
15	TRBD2	TRBV5-1	TRBJ2-1	few	TGCGCCAGCAGCCCGGGACTAGCGGGATTCGATGAGCAGTTCTTC	CASSPGLAGFDEQFF
15	-	TRBV28	TRBJ2-7	few	TGTGCCAGCAGTTTAGACAGTGTTTTCTCCTACGAGCAGTACTTC	CASSLDSVFSYEQYF
15	-	TRBV9	TRBJ2-5	-	TGTGCCAGCAGCGAGGGGGGCGGCTTGCAAGAGACCCAGTACTTC	CASSEGGGLQETQYF
15	-	TRBV18	TRBJ2-4	-	TGTGCCAGCTCACCTCTCCAAGGACGGGAAAACATTCAGTACTTC	CASSPLQGRENIQYF
17	-	TRBV7-6	TRBJ2-1	few	TGTGCCAGCAGCTTCTTACGCCTCGGGACAATGAATACTGAGCAGTTCTTC	CASSFLRLGTMNTEQFF
15	TRBD1	TRBV6-5	TRBJ2-3	few	TGTGCCAGCAGTAGACCGGGACAGGGGGCTGATACGCAGTATTTT	CASSRPGQGADTQYF
14	TRBD1	TRBV2	TRBJ1-4	-	TGTGCCAGCAGGCAGGGGGCAGTTGGGGAAAAACTGTTTTTT	CASRQGAVGEKLFF
15	TRBD2	TRBV4-2	TRBJ2-7	few	TGTGCCAGCTTAGCGGGAGGGCCCTGCGAATACGAGCAGTACTTC	CASLAGGPCEYEQYF
14	-	TRBV7-2	TRBJ2-1	-	TGTGCCAGCAGCTTAGCTGGACAGCACAATGAGCAGTTCTTC	CASSLAGQHNEQFF
15	TRBD2	TRBV10-3	TRBJ2-4	few	TGTGCCATCAGTGATCCTAGCGGGACAAAAAACATTCAGTACTTC	CAISDPSGTKNIQYF
15	TRBD1	TRBV7-9	TRBJ2-1	-	TGTGCCAGCAGCCCCAAGGGGGCCCCCCTAGGGGAGCAGTTCTTC	CASSPKGAPLGEQFF
14	-	TRBV5-6	TRBJ2-3	-	TGTGCCAGCAGCTTGAGCTTATGGCCAGATACGCAGTATTTT	CASSLSLWPDTQYF
15	-	TRBV11-2	TRBJ2-5	-	TGTGCCAGCAGCCCTATGCGGGGGCCGTCAGAGACCCAGTACTTC	CASSPMRGPSETQYF
15	-	TRBV6-4	TRBJ2-3	-	TGTGCCAGCAGTGATGGGACGGAGATCACAGATACGCAGTATTTT	CASSDGTEITDTQYF
14	TRBD2	TRBV12-3/TRBV12-4	TRBJ2-2	-	TGTGCCAGCAATCCGGGACTAGTTGCTGGGGAGCTGTTTTTT	CASNPGLVAGELFF
12	-	TRBV12-3/TRBV12-4	TRBJ2-5	few	TGTGCCAGCAGTAATAACCAAGAGACCCAGTACTTC	CASSNNQETQYF
15	TRBD2	TRBV10-2	TRBJ2-5	few	TGCGCCAGCAGTGCCGGGACTAGCGGGAGTGCGACCCAGTACTTC	CASSAGTSGSATQYF
13	-	TRBV29-1	TRBJ2-3	-	TGCAGCGTTGACGAACTAGTGGCAGATACGCAGTATTTT	CSVDELVADTQYF
13	-	TRBV29-1	TRBJ1-2	many	TGCAGCGTTGAAGAGAGGAGGGTAGGTGGCTACACCTTC	CSVEERRVGGYTF
12	-	TRBV30	TRBJ2-1	once	TGTGCCGGGAAGGGCGGAGAGGGCGAGCAGTTCTTC	CAGKGGEGEQFF
11	-	TRBV14	TRBJ2-5	few	TGTGCCAGCAGCCAAGAAGCCCCCGAGTACTTC	CASSQEAPEYF